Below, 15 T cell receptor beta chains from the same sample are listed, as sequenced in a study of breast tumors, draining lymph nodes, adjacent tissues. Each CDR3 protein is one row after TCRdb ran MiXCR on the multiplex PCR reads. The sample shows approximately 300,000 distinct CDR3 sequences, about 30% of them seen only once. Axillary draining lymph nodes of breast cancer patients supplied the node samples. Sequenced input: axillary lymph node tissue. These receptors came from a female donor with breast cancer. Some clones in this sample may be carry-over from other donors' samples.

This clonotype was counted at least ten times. CDR3 in DNA: TGTGCCAGCAGCCAAGAGTTAGGGAATACGCAGTATTTT. Amino acid sequence: CASSQELGNTQYF. The chain couples TRBV14 to TRBJ2-3; D gene ambiguous. The V gene's germline CDR1 is SGHDN and CDR2 FVKESK. Between the trimmed V and J ends, which lost 0 bases and 7 bases, there was a span of 8 bases. The CDR3 has 13 residues.

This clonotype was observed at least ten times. The CDR3 loop reads CAWNGGNTIYF. DNA of the CDR3: TGTGCCTGGAATGGGGGAAACACCATATATTTT. The chain carries TRBV30 and TRBJ1-3; D is unclear. This CDR3 comprises 11 residues. The germline V gene encodes CDR1 GTSNPN and CDR2 SVGIG (reference sequence). V dropped 4 bases and J dropped 4 bases, with 5 bases sitting between them. Complete variable domain (other parts from reference TRBV30 and TRBJ1-3): SQTIHQWPATLVQPVGSPLSLECTVEGTSNPNLYWYRQAAGRGLQLLFYSVGIGQISSEVPQNLSASRPQDRQFILSSKKLLLSDSGFYLCAWNGGNTIYFGEGSWLTVV.

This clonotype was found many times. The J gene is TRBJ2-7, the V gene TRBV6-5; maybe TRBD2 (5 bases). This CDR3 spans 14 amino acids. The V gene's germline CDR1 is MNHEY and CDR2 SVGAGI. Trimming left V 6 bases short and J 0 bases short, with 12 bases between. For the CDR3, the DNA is TGTGCCAGCAGACAAAGCGGATACTCCTACGAGCAGTACTTC. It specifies CASRQSGYSYEQYF.

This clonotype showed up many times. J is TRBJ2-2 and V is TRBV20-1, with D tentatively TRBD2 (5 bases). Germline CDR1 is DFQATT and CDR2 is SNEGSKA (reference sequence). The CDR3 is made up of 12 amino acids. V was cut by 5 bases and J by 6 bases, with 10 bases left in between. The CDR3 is CSAGTSPGELFF. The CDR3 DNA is TGCAGTGCTGGAACTAGTCCCGGGGAGCTGTTTTTT.

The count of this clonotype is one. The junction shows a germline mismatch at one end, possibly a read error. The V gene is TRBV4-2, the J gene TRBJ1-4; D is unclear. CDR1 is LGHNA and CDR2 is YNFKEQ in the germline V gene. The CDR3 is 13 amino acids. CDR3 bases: TGTGCCAGCGGCACCACAGAGGCTGAAAGACTGTTTTTT. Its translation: CASGTTEAERLFF.

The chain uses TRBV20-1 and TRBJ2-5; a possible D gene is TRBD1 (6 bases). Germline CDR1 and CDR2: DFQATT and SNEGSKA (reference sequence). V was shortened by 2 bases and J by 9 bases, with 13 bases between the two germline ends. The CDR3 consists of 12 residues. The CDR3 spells CSARTGNQPQYF. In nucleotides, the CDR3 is TGCAGTGCTAGAACAGGGAATCAGCCCCAGTACTTC.

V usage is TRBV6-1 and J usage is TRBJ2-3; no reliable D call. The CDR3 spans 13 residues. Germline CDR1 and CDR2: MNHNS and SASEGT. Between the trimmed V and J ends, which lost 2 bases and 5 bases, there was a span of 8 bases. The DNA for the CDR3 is TGTGCCAGCAGTGAAACCCCGGGAGATACGCAGTATTTT. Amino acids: CASSETPGDTQYF.

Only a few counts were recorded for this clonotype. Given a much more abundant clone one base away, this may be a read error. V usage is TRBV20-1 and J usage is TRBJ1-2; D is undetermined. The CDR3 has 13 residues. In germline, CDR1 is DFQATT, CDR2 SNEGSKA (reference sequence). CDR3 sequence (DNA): TGCAGTGCTCTACTGACGGCGGACTATGCCTACACCTTC. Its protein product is CSALLTADYAYTF.

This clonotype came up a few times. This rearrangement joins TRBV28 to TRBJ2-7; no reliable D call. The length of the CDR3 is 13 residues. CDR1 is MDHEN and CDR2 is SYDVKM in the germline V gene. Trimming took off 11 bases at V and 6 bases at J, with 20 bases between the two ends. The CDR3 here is CAGSRRGFGEQYF. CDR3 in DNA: TGTGCCGGTTCGCGGAGAGGCTTCGGCGAGCAGTACTTC.

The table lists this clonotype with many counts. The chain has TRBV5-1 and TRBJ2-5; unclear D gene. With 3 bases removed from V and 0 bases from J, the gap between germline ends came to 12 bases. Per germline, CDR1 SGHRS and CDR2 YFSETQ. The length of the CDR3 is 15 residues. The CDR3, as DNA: TGCGCCAGCAGCTCTGCCCTGTACAACCAAGAGACCCAGTACTTC. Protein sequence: CASSSALYNQETQYF.

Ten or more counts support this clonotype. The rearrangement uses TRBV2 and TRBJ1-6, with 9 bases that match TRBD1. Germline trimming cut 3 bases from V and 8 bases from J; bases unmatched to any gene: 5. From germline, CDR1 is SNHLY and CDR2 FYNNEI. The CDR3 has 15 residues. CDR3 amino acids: CASSDPGQGYSPLHF. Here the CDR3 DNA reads TGTGCCAGCAGTGACCCCGGACAGGGGTATTCACCCCTCCACTTT.

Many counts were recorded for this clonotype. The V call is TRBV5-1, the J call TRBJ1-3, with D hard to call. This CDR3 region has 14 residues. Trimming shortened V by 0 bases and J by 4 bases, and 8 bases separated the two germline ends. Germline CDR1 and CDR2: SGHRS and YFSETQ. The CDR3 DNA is TGCGCCAGCAGCTTGGAGGGAGTCGGAAACACCATATATTTT. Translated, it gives CASSLEGVGNTIYF.

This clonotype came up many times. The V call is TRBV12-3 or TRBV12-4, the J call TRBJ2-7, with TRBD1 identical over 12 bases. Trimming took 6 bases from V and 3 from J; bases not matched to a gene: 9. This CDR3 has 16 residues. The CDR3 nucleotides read TGTGCCAGCAGCAAAACCGGGACAGGGGGCTTCTACGAGCAGTACTTC. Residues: CASSKTGTGGFYEQYF.

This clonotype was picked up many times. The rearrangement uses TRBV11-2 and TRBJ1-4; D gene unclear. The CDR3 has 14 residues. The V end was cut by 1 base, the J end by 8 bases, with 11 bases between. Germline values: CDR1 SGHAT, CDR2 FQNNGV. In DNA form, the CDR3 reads TGTGCCAGCAGCTTAGGCGTAGGAAAAGAAAAACTGTTTTTT. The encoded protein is CASSLGVGKEKLFF.

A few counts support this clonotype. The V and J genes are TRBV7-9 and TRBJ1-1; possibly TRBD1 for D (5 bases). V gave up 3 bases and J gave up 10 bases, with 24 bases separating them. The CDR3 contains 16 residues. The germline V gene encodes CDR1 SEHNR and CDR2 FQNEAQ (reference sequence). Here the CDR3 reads CASSFERGWRDSSAFF. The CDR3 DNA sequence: TGTGCCAGCAGCTTCGAAAGGGGCTGGCGTGACAGCTCAGCTTTCTTT.